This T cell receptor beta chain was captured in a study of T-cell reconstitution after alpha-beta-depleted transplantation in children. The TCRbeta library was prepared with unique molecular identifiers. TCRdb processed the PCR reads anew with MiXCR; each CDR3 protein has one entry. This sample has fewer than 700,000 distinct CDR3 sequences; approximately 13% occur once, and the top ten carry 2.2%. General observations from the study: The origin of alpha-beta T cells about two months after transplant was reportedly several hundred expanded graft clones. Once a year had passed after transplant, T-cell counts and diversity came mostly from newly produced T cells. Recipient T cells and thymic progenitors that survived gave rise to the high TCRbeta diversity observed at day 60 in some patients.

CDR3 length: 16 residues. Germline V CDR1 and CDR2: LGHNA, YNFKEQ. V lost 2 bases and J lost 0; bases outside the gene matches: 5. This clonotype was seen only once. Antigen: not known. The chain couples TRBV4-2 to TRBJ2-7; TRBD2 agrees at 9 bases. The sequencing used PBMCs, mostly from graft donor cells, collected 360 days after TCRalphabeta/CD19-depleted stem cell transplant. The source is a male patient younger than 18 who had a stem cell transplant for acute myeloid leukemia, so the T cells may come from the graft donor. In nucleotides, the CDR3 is TGTGCCAGCAGCCAAACCGGGACTAGCAGCTCCTACGAGCAGTACTTC. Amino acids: CASSQTGTSSSYEQYF.